These 18 T cell receptor beta chains came from one sample sequenced in a study of CD8 T cells in ankylosing spondylitis (dated by TCRdb to the late 2010s). These TCRs' antigens remain unknown. Libraries were made using 5' RACE. Data came from an Illumina HiSeq 2500. TCRdb's own reprocessing of the public reads used fastp at Q25 and MiXCR and kept productive beta chains. One record per CDR3 amino acid sequence lists the most common genes and DNA. This sample gives about 540,000 distinct CDR3 sequences in total; roughly 13% of them show up just once. Around 7% of the sample rests with the top ten. Study-wide findings and limitations: A TCR beta motif of several highly homologous amino acid variants appeared characteristic of blood from ankylosing spondylitis patients.

The sample consisted of blood, either unsorted or a sorted T cell fraction (not recorded which). The receptors were gathered from a male donor with ankylosing spondylitis.

This chain uses TRBV20-1 with TRBJ2-7; no reliable D call. The V gene's germline CDR1 is DFQATT and CDR2 SNEGSKA (reference sequence). The CDR3 is made up of 13 amino acids. Trimming stripped 1 base from V and 2 bases from J, with 9 bases between. The CDR3 nucleotides are TGCAGTGCTAGAGGGCTAACCCCCTACGAGCAGTACGTC. Its protein product is CSARGLTPYEQYV.

This clonotype was seen many times. The CDR3 protein is CASTLMETQYF. CDR3 DNA sequence: TGTGCCAGCACCTTGATGGAGACCCAGTACTTC. This chain joins TRBV7-9 and TRBJ2-5; no clear D gene. Germline V gives CDR1 SEHNR, CDR2 FQNEAQ (reference sequence). Trimming left V 7 bases short and J 5 bases short, with 8 bases between. This CDR3 region has 11 residues.

This clonotype was recorded at least ten times. The V and J genes are TRBV12-3 or TRBV12-4 and TRBJ2-7, with 8 bases matching TRBD2. After removal of 6 bases from V and 6 bases from J, the junction contained 7 bases not matched to a gene. This CDR3 contains 13 residues. The DNA of the CDR3 is TGTGCCAGCAGGGTAAGCGGGAGCTTCGAGCAGTACTTC. Its protein is CASRVSGSFEQYF.

The rearrangement links TRBV5-6 to TRBJ2-2; perhaps TRBD2 as D (5 bases). The V gene's germline CDR1 is SGHDT and CDR2 YYEEEE. The CDR3 runs to 15 residues. The V end was cut by 7 bases, the J end by 4 bases, with 17 bases between. The CDR3 region is CASGPAGLSTGELFF. Here the CDR3 DNA reads TGTGCCAGCGGCCCCGCGGGCCTCAGCACCGGGGAGCTGTTTTTT.

Comments on this clonotype: Relative to the germline gene, one junction end is altered; a read error may explain this. The chain has TRBV20-1 and TRBJ2-5; D is unresolved. The CDR3 spans 11 residues. Germline CDR1 is DFQATT and CDR2 is SNEGSKA (reference sequence). The CDR3, as DNA: TGCAGTGCTAGAGAAGCCCGGAAAGTCCGTTTC. Translated, it gives CSAREARKVRF.

The chain couples TRBV19 to TRBJ1-3, with no clear D. The CDR3 spans 14 residues. Germline lookup yields CDR1 LNHDA and CDR2 SQIVND (reference sequence). The V gene lost 3 bases and the J gene lost 3 bases, with 9 bases spanning the gap. CDR3 loop: CASSIADLGNTIYF. For the CDR3, the DNA is TGTGCCAGTAGTATCGCCGACCTTGGAAACACCATATATTTT.

The V gene is TRBV5-1, the J gene TRBJ2-1; 10 nucleotides agree with TRBD2. The CDR3 spans 14 residues. J lost 4 bases, V lost 6 bases, and 4 bases had no gene match. The germline V gene has CDR1 SGHRS and CDR2 YFSETQ. CDR3 sequence reads: CASTIAGGYNEQFF. In nucleotides, the CDR3 is TGCGCCAGCACCATAGCGGGAGGTTACAATGAGCAGTTCTTC.

This clonotype appeared a few times. This chain connects TRBV5-1 to TRBJ1-1; the match to TRBD1 covers 7 bases. Trimming took 5 bases from V and 1 from J; bases not matched to a gene: 5. Germline V CDR1 and CDR2: SGHRS, YFSETQ. The CDR3 spans 14 residues. In DNA form, the CDR3 reads TGCGCCAGCAGGTGGGACAGCCAGAACACTGAAGCTTTCTTT. Residues: CASRWDSQNTEAFF.

The sample holds many counts of this clonotype. V is TRBV7-2 and J is TRBJ2-1; D perhaps matches TRBD2 (6 bases). V shed 0 bases and J shed 5 bases, with 11 bases lying between them. CDR3 size: 15 residues. Germline V lookup: CDR1 SGHTA, CDR2 FQGNSA. CDR3 sequence reads: CASSLASGYHNEQFF. CDR3 sequence (DNA): TGTGCCAGCAGCTTAGCGAGCGGGTATCACAATGAGCAGTTCTTC.

This clonotype was seen only a few times. This sequence joins TRBV7-2 and TRBJ1-2; D not certain. In germline, CDR1 is SGHTA, CDR2 FQGNSA. CDR3 length: 12 residues. With 1 base removed from V and 10 bases from J, the gap between germline ends came to 10 bases. The CDR3 reads CASSLVLDDYTF. CDR3 bases: TGTGCCAGCAGCTTAGTACTTGATGACTACACCTTC.

This chain's CDR3 is CASSSLSDRAVQPQHF. The CDR3 DNA reads TGTGCCAGCAGCTCTCTGTCCGACAGGGCCGTTCAGCCCCAGCATTTT. The chain has TRBV6-1 and TRBJ1-5; 7 bases are shared with TRBD1. Losses at the gene ends were 6 bases for V and 6 bases for J; bases not matched to a gene: 14. This CDR3 comprises 16 residues. The germline CDR1 and CDR2 sequences are MNHNS and SASEGT.

This clonotype has only a few counts. The V gene is TRBV20-1, the J gene TRBJ2-7; 7 positions match TRBD1. The J segment lost 0 bases and the V segment lost 2 bases, leaving 4 bases of the junction unmatched. The CDR3 has 14 residues. Germline-derived CDR1 and CDR2 are DFQATT and SNEGSKA (reference sequence). The CDR3 spells CSARRQGSSYEQYV. The CDR3 region has the DNA TGCAGTGCTAGAAGACAGGGCAGCTCCTACGAGCAGTACGTC.

This sequence joins TRBV15 and TRBJ2-5; 13 bases map to TRBD2. Germline loops: CDR1 LNHNV, CDR2 YYDKDF (reference sequence). Germline trimming cut 5 bases from V and 4 bases from J; bases unmatched to any gene: 7. This CDR3 comprises 16 residues. In DNA form, the CDR3 reads TGTGCCACCAGCGGACGGACTAGCGGGAGTGGAGAGACCCAGTACTTC. It codes for CATSGRTSGSGETQYF.

This chain connects TRBV30 to TRBJ2-3; 7 bases agree with TRBD2. Germline assignment: CDR1 GTSNPN and CDR2 SVGIG (reference sequence). This CDR3 has 15 amino acids. Trimming took 3 bases from V and 1 from J; bases not matched to a gene: 7. The CDR3 loop reads CAWRSLAGGTDTQYF. The CDR3 nucleotides read TGTGCCTGGAGGTCCTTAGCGGGCGGCACAGATACGCAGTATTTT.

This chain uses TRBV2 with TRBJ1-5; D not certain. The germline V gene encodes CDR1 SNHLY and CDR2 FYNNEI. Trimming shortened V by 2 bases and J by 2 bases, and 13 bases separated the two germline ends. There are 16 residues in the CDR3. CDR3 sequence (DNA): TGTGCCAGCAGTGAATCCCTAGGCCGCGGCAATCAGCCCCAGCATTTT. Translation gives CASSESLGRGNQPQHF. Complete variable domain (other parts from reference TRBV2 and TRBJ1-5): EPEVTQTPSHQVTQMGQEVILRCVPISNHLYFYWYRQILGQKVEFLVSFYNNEISEKSEIFDDQFSVERPDGSNFTLKIRSTKLEDSAMYFCASSESLGRGNQPQHFGDGTRLSIL.

This chain links TRBV24-1 with TRBJ1-1; possibly TRBD1 for D (5 bases). The germline V gene has CDR1 KGHDR and CDR2 SFDVKD. There are 15 residues in the CDR3. V dropped 3 bases and J dropped 3 bases, with 13 bases sitting between them. The CDR3 nucleotides are TGTGCCACCAGTGATCCGAGGGGCGGCGACACTGAAGCTTTCTTT. Protein sequence: CATSDPRGGDTEAFF.

This clonotype was observed a handful of times. The V gene is TRBV5-1, the J gene TRBJ1-3; the D gene is possibly TRBD1 (5 bases). Germline V gene lookup returns CDR1 SGHRS and CDR2 YFSETQ. The CDR3 length is 16 residues. Trimming took 4 bases from V and 4 from J, leaving 18 bases between them. The CDR3 sequence: CASSPEPGLGGNTIYF. The CDR3 bases are TGCGCCAGCAGCCCCGAACCGGGACTAGGCGGAAACACCATATATTTT.

The V and J genes are TRBV5-1 and TRBJ2-2; D call uncertain. The CDR3 runs to 15 residues. Germline V gene lookup returns CDR1 SGHRS and CDR2 YFSETQ. The V end was cut by 4 bases, the J end by 6 bases, with 16 bases between. The CDR3 is CASSDGISYAGELFF. CDR3 nucleotides: TGCGCCAGCAGCGATGGCATTAGTTACGCCGGGGAGCTGTTTTTT. The complete variable domain, with remaining parts taken from reference TRBV5-1 and TRBJ2-2, reads KAGVTQTPRYLIKTRGQQVTLSCSPISGHRSVSWYQQTPGQGLQFLFEYFSETQRNKGNFPGRFSGRQFSNSRSEMNVSTLELGDSALYLCASSDGISYAGELFFGEGSRLTVL.